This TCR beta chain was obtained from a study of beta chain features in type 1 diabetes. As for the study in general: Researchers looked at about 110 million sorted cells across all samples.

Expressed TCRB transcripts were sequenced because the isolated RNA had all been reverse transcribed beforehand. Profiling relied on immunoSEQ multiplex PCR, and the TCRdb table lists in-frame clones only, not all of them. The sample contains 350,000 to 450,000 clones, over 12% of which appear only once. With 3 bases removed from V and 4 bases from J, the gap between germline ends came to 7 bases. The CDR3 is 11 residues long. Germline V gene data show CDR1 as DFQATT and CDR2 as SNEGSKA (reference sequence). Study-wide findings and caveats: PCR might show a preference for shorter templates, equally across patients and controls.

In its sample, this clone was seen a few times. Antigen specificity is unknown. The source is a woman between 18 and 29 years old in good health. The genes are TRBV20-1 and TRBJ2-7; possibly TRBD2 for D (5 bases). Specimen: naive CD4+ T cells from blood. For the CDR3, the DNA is TGCAGTGCTAGCCGGGATTACGAGCAGTACTTC. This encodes CSASRDYEQYF.